This record covers a single T cell receptor beta chain. TCRdb processed the 5' RACE reads anew with MiXCR; each CDR3 protein has one entry. The repertoire holds 120,000 to 150,000 distinct CDR3 sequences, with 5.5% to 7% as singletons. The source of the sample is a study of T-cell memory formation after mild COVID-19. This CDR3 has 13 residues. V was trimmed by 4 bases and J by 6 bases, leaving 13 bases between them. CDR1 and CDR2 from the germline V gene are SGHTA and FQGNSA. What was sequenced was PBMCs or a T cell subset sorted from them (not recorded which). This sequence originates from an adult woman who had mild COVID-19 (a few samples of this study predate the infection). Cell type and time point are not known. The chain links TRBV7-2 to TRBJ2-7; D call uncertain. CDR3 DNA sequence: TGTGCCAGCAGCTATAGGCTCGCCGCCGAGCAGTACTTC. It yields the protein CASSYRLAAEQYF. Based on the CDR3 plus reference TRBV7-2 and TRBJ2-7, the full variable domain is GAGVSQSPSNKVTEKGKDVELRCDPISGHTALYWYRQSLGQGLEFLIYFQGNSAPDKSGLPSDRFSAERTGGSVSTLTIQRTQQEDSAVYLCASSYRLAAEQYFGPGTRLTVT.